A selection of T cell receptor beta chains follows, all from one sample in a study of cytomegalovirus exposure and HLA in healthy donors. Here immunoSEQ multiplex PCR was the method, and the copy in TCRdb shows in-frame clones only, minus some. The repertoire has roughly 150,000 clones, roughly 84% of them found once; the top ten carry 2% to 2.5%. The sequencing sample was made of PBMCs. These receptors originate from a woman younger than 35 in good health and CMV-seronegative. Each CDR3 is given with its conserved first and last residue. D genes are given only for firm matches. Clone size appears in some rows only: once, few, many, or a class for an expanded clone.

TRBV7-7	TRBJ2-1	13	TRBD2	-	CASSIGLANEQFF	TGTGCCAGCAGCATTGGACTAGCCAATGAGCAGTTCTTC
TRBV27	TRBJ2-7	14	TRBD1	-	CASSLTGGLYEQYF	TGTGCCAGCAGTCTAACAGGGGGGCTCTACGAGCAGTACTTC
TRBV6-6	TRBJ1-4	15	TRBD1	-	CASSSGQHGGEKLFF	TGTGCCAGCAGTTCGGGACAGCACGGTGGCGAAAAACTGTTTTTT
TRBV27	TRBJ2-1	14	TRBD1	once	CASTRQGPADEQFF	TGTGCCAGCACCCGACAGGGCCCAGCGGATGAGCAGTTCTTC
TRBV7-9	TRBJ1-5	16	-	once	CASSLYTGSRNQPQHF	TGTGCCAGCAGCTTATACACGGGGAGTAGGAATCAGCCCCAGCATTTT
TRBV5-1	TRBJ2-1	15	TRBD1	-	CASSSWDRGSGEQFF	TGCGCCAGCAGCTCTTGGGACAGGGGGTCTGGTGAGCAGTTCTTC
TRBV28	TRBJ2-1	16	TRBD1	-	CASSWTFGQDYNEQFF	TGTGCCAGCAGTTGGACCTTCGGACAGGACTACAATGAGCAGTTCTTC
TRBV27	TRBJ2-2	14	TRBD1	-	CAINRGSNTGELFF	TGTGCCATCAACAGGGGGTCGAACACCGGGGAGCTGTTTTTT
TRBV27	TRBJ2-1	16	-	-	CASSFSQGSSYNEQFF	TGTGCCAGCAGTTTCTCACAGGGAAGCTCCTACAATGAGCAGTTCTTC
TRBV4-3	TRBJ2-4	18	-	-	CASSQVAIYRVLKNIQYF	TGCGCCAGCAGCCAAGTGGCGATCTACAGGGTTTTAAAAAACATTCAGTACTTC
TRBV6-1	TRBJ2-5	14	-	-	CASSEGRHHKTQYF	TGTGCCAGCAGTGAAGGACGACACCACAAGACCCAGTACTTC
TRBV28	TRBJ1-5	16	-	-	CASSLLAAPQGQPQHF	TGTGCCAGCAGTTTATTAGCGGCGCCTCAGGGTCAGCCCCAGCATTTT
TRBV2	TRBJ2-5	14	-	once	CASSQTDRQETQYF	TGTGCCAGCAGTCAAACGGACAGACAAGAGACCCAGTACTTC
TRBV6-5	TRBJ2-7	14	-	-	CASSWGDYSYEQYF	TGTGCCAGCAGTTGGGGAGACTACTCCTACGAGCAGTACTTC
TRBV9	TRBJ1-6	16	TRBD1	-	CASSVDPDRGLSPLHF	TGTGCCAGCAGCGTCGACCCGGACAGGGGGCTTTCACCCCTCCACTTT
TRBV30	TRBJ2-1	14	TRBD1	-	CAWSAGTGGGEQFF	TGTGCCTGGAGTGCCGGGACAGGGGGCGGTGAGCAGTTCTTC
TRBV2	TRBJ2-1	16	TRBD2	-	CASSEAGGGGANEQFF	TGTGCCAGCAGTGAAGCGGGGGGCGGGGGGGCTAATGAGCAGTTCTTC
TRBV7-2	TRBJ2-7	14	-	-	CASSSQVLSYEQYF	TGTGCCAGCAGCTCCCAGGTTCTCTCCTACGAGCAGTACTTC
TRBV5-1	TRBJ1-1	14	TRBD1	-	CASSLGQSNTEAFF	TGCGCCAGCAGCCTGGGACAGTCAAACACTGAAGCTTTCTTT
TRBV25-1	TRBJ2-2	14	TRBD1	many	CASSGQGDTGELFF	TGTGCCAGCAGTGGACAGGGGGACACCGGGGAGCTGTTTTTT
TRBV19	TRBJ1-5	17	-	-	CASSLRPLTNSNQPQHF	TGTGCCAGTAGTTTACGGCCGTTGACTAATAGCAATCAGCCCCAGCATTTT
TRBV9	TRBJ1-1	13	-	-	CASSVATDTEAFF	TGTGCCAGCAGCGTAGCCACAGACACTGAAGCTTTCTTT
TRBV30	TRBJ1-1	13	-	few	CAWSLPGKTEAFF	TGTGCCTGGAGTTTACCGGGGAAAACTGAAGCTTTCTTT
TRBV5-1	TRBJ2-1	16	-	-	CASSLVPGSSYNEQFF	TGCGCCAGCAGCTTGGTCCCAGGAAGCTCCTACAATGAGCAGTTCTTC
TRBV5-1	TRBJ2-3	15	TRBD2	-	CASSLELAGADTQYF	TGCGCCAGCAGCTTGGAGCTAGCGGGAGCAGATACGCAGTATTTT
TRBV5-4	TRBJ1-2	15	TRBD1	-	CASSLGPGPGGFYTF	TGTGCCAGCAGCTTGGGCCCGGGGCCAGGGGGATTCTACACCTTC
TRBV29-1	TRBJ1-1	13	-	-	CSVEDPPGSEAFF	TGCAGCGTTGAAGATCCCCCGGGTTCCGAAGCTTTCTTT
TRBV14	TRBJ2-7	11	-	-	CASSLTYEQYF	TGTGCCAGCAGCCTGACATACGAGCAGTACTTC
TRBV6-1	TRBJ2-7	15	TRBD1	-	CASSLGQGYLDEQYF	TGTGCCAGCAGTTTGGGACAGGGGTATTTAGACGAGCAGTACTTC
TRBV18	TRBJ1-3	17	-	-	CASSPFLAGDSGNTIYF	TGTGCCAGCTCACCCTTCCTTGCAGGGGACTCTGGAAACACCATATATTTT
TRBV29-1	TRBJ1-2	13	-	-	CSGILQGRDGYTF	TGCAGCGGTATCCTCCAGGGGAGGGATGGCTACACCTTC
TRBV18	TRBJ2-2	13	-	-	CASSPVGPGELFF	TGTGCCAGCTCACCTGTGGGGCCCGGGGAGCTGTTTTTT
TRBV7-9	TRBJ1-2	13	TRBD1	-	CASSSGSQGVPAF	TGTGCCAGCAGCTCCGGATCACAGGGGGTCCCGGCCTTC
TRBV28	TRBJ2-5	16	TRBD2	-	CASRTGTSGFQETQYF	TGTGCCAGCAGGACCGGGACTAGCGGCTTCCAAGAGACCCAGTACTTC
TRBV5-4	TRBJ1-2	15	-	few	CASSWGNRVDYGYTF	TGTGCCAGCAGCTGGGGGAACAGGGTCGACTATGGCTACACCTTC
TRBV19	TRBJ1-5	14	TRBD1	-	CASSVTGGGQPQHF	TGTGCCAGTAGCGTAACAGGGGGCGGTCAGCCCCAGCATTTT
TRBV11-2	TRBJ2-3	17	TRBD2	-	CASSSLLSGRSTDTQYF	TGTGCCAGCAGCTCCCTCCTTAGCGGGAGAAGCACAGATACGCAGTATTTT
TRBV5-1	TRBJ2-3	17	TRBD2	-	CASSLGSGGLAGPTQYF	TGCGCCAGCAGCTTGGGGAGCGGGGGACTAGCGGGACCTACGCAGTATTTT
TRBV4-2	TRBJ2-1	14	-	-	CASSPPDRGNEQFF	TGTGCCAGCAGCCCCCCCGATAGAGGCAATGAGCAGTTCTTC
TRBV4-1	TRBJ1-2	14	-	few	CASSQMRGAGGYTF	TGCGCCAGCAGCCAAATGCGGGGGGCTGGTGGCTACACCTTC
TRBV19	TRBJ2-3	12	TRBD1	-	CASSTTTGGAFF	TGTGCCAGTAGTACTACGACAGGGGGCGCCTTTTTT